This T cell receptor (beta chain) was sequenced for a study of control samples from healthy donors and cancer patients. This clone was seen just once. The table came from immunoSEQ multiplex PCR; TCRdb's copy has only in-frame clones and leaves some out. The sample holds 110,000 to 150,000 clones, just under 95% seen once. The V gene lost 5 bases and the J gene lost 5 bases, with 15 bases spanning the gap. Germline CDR1 is MGHRA and CDR2 is YSYEKL. This CDR3 has 14 amino acids. The rearrangement uses TRBV4-1 and TRBJ1-1, with D uncertain. The sequence was obtained from a man aged 55 to 69 with colorectal cancer. What was sequenced was PBMCs. The CDR3 here is CASSTRERRTEAFF. In nucleotides, the CDR3 is TGCGCCAGCAGCACCCGGGAGAGAAGGACTGAAGCTTTCTTT.